This TCR beta chain was obtained from a study of blood T cell repertoires in COVID-19. The length of the CDR3 is 13 residues. The germline V and J ends were trimmed by 3 bases and 7 bases, with 7 bases remaining between them. Participants spanned ages about 18 to 89 years and resided in 20 to 30 US areas. Generated by immunoSEQ multiplex PCR, the TCRdb table keeps only in-frame clones and is missing some. In the table there are 180,000 or so clones, less than 85% of which are singletons. The TCR was taken from a woman aged 45-59 years who had recovered from COVID-19. The specimen was PBMCs or T cells enriched from blood (not recorded which). V usage is TRBV12-3 or TRBV12-4 and J usage is TRBJ1-6; no definite D call. DNA of the CDR3: TGTGCCAGCAGTTTCGCGTCGAATTCACCCCTCCACTTT. It encodes CASSFASNSPLHF.